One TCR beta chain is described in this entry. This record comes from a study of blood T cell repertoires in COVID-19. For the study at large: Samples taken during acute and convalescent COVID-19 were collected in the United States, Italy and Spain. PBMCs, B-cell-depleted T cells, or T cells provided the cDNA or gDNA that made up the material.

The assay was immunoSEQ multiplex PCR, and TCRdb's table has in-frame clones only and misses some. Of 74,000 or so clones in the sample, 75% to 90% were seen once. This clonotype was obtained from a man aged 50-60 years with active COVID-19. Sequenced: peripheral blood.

CDR3 protein: CAWSVRRGIADTQYF. The CDR3 DNA reads as TGTGCCTGGAGTGTACGGAGGGGCATCGCAGATACGCAGTATTTT. The V call is TRBV30, the J call TRBJ2-3; perhaps TRBD2 as D (6 bases). Germline values: CDR1 GTSNPN, CDR2 SVGIG (reference sequence). The CDR3 loop spans 15 amino acids. V was cut by 0 bases and J by 4 bases, with 14 bases left in between. Based on the CDR3 plus reference TRBV30 and TRBJ2-3, the full variable domain is SQTIHQWPATLVQPVGSPLSLECTVEGTSNPNLYWYRQAAGRGLQLLFYSVGIGQISSEVPQNLSASRPQDRQFILSSKKLLLSDSGFYLCAWSVRRGIADTQYFGPGTRLTVL.